The present entry profiles one T cell receptor beta chain with its context. Antigen: not known. Other DNA sequences in the same sample also yield this CDR3. This sample is drawn from a study of shared clonotypes between healthy human individuals. Study findings and constraints: What naive subsets generally showed was a larger estimated richness than memory subsets showed. Only a few donors were included, so the genetic and exposure-history diversity represented was limited.

CD45RA-negative memory and CD45RA+ naive subsets were split from the CD4+ cells. Source study methods: From ImmunoSEQ came sequences covering only the junction and carrying no quality scores, so filtering differed. Profiled with immunoSEQ multiplex PCR; TCRdb holds only in-frame clones, not every one. V and J calls plus clone size are reproduced from that table; the DNA served to infer D and trimming. The profile shows a few million clones, more than 80% of them singletons. In germline, CDR1 is SGHRS, CDR2 YFSETQ. The CDR3 loop spans 12 amino acids. V was cut by 2 bases and J by 4 bases, with 6 bases left in between.

The chain employs TRBV5-1 and TRBJ2-5, with a tentative D call TRBD1 (5 bases). The sequence was collected from a young man in good health. Some clones in this sample may be carry-over from other donors' samples. The sample consisted of naive CD4+ T cells from PBMCs. Subset given: CD45RA+ positively selected. The CDR3 DNA is TGCGCCAGCAGCTTCACAGGAGAGACCCAGTACTTC. It translates to CASSFTGETQYF.